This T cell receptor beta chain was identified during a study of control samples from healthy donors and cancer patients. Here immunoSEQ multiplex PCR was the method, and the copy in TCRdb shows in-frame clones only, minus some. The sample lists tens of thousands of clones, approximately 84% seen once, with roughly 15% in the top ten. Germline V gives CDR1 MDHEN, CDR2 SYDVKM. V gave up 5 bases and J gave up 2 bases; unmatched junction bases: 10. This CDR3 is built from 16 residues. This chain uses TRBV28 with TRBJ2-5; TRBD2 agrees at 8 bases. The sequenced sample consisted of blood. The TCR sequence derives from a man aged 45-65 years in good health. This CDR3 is CASSPGGFGPQETQYF. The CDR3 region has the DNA TGTGCCAGCAGTCCGGGGGGGTTTGGGCCTCAAGAGACCCAGTACTTC.